This T cell receptor beta chain was recorded in a study of somatic mutations in cytotoxic T cells in rheumatoid arthritis. Germline values: CDR1 MGHDK, CDR2 SYGVNS. This CDR3 is built from 17 residues. V was cut by 2 bases and J by 7 bases, with 22 bases left in between. Libraries were prepared by immunoSEQ multiplex PCR; TCRdb keeps only in-frame clonotypes and omits some of them. This sample yields 15,000 or so clones, of which 82% are seen a single time; just under 30% belongs to the top ten. Sequenced: CD8+ T cells sorted from blood. V and J are TRBV25-1 and TRBJ2-3, with a tentative D call TRBD2 (7 bases). The TCR comes from an adult with rheumatoid arthritis. In DNA form, the CDR3 reads TGTGCCAGCAGTGAAAACCCGTCCGGGGGGCCGAGACATACGCAGTATTTT. Translating gives CASSENPSGGPRHTQYF.